One and the same sample provided the 5 T cell receptor beta chains below, sequenced in a study of regulatory T cells in long-lasting Graves disease. Arm-PCR of CDR3 regions and iRepertoire HTBI primers were the basis on which TCR beta libraries were built. Each CDR3 protein is one row after TCRdb ran MiXCR on the multiplex PCR reads. The table lists roughly 420,000 distinct CDR3 sequences, 15% to 20% of them singletons, with 20% to 25% in the top ten. Stated time point: newly diagnosed GD, antithyroid drugs for less than 3 months. Extracted RNA from PBMCs served as the source of the TCR library. In addition, the sample was reused for a study of T cells in Graves' hyperthyroidism and ophthalmopathy.

This material consisted of peripheral blood mononuclear cells (PBMCs), taken at new diagnosis, from a patient treated with antithyroid drugs. All receptors come from a woman younger than 30 with Graves disease.

The count of this clonotype is one. This chain joins TRBV15 and TRBJ2-7, with D hard to call. V lost 0 bases, J lost 3 bases, and 9 bases lay in between. The germline gives CDR1 LNHNV, CDR2 YYDKDF (reference sequence). The CDR3 has 14 amino acids. The CDR3 here is CATSRDGASYEQYF. In DNA, the CDR3 is TGTGCCACCAGCAGAGATGGAGCTAGCTACGAGCAGTACTTC.

Of note for this clonotype: A much larger clone is a single base away; this may be a read error. This chain joins TRBV30 and TRBJ2-4; D remains unclear. The J call may be in error: the DNA end matches TRBJ2-7 better. Germline loops: CDR1 GTSNPN, CDR2 SVGIG (reference sequence). The CDR3 runs to 15 residues. CDR3: CAWTDKGSVACEQYF. The CDR3 region has the DNA TGTGCCTGGACAGACAAGGGAAGCGTGGCCTGCGAGCAGTACTTC.

This clonotype was counted only a few times. This chain joins TRBV19 and TRBJ2-1, with TRBD2 matching over 7 bases. V trimming: 4 bases; J trimming: 5 bases; junction bases outside the gene matches: 11. Germline assignment: CDR1 LNHDA and CDR2 SQIVND (reference sequence). The CDR3 runs 16 residues. As DNA, the CDR3 is TGTGCCAGTAGTACACCCGGCGGGAGTAGAGACAATGAGCAGTTCTTC. Translated, it gives CASSTPGGSRDNEQFF. Together with reference TRBV19 and TRBJ2-1, the CDR3 gives the full variable domain: DGGITQSPKYLFRKEGQNVTLSCEQNLNHDAMYWYRQDPGQGLRLIYYSQIVNDFQKGDIAEGYSVSREKKESFPLTVTSAQKNPTAFYLCASSTPGGSRDNEQFFGPGTRLTVL.

Many counts were recorded for this clonotype. This rearrangement joins TRBV30 to TRBJ1-1; D gene uncertain. The V end was cut by 0 bases, the J end by 10 bases, with 9 bases between. Looked up from germline, CDR1 is GTSNPN and CDR2 is SVGIG (reference sequence). The CDR3 has 11 residues. The CDR3 DNA follows: TGTGCCTGGAGTGTACCATCTGGAGCTTTCTTT. Residues: CAWSVPSGAFF.

This clonotype was observed many times. The chain joins TRBV6-1 to TRBJ1-1; D ambiguous. The ends were cut back, 6 bases at V and 1 base at J, with 12 bases in the middle. The CDR3 extends over 14 amino acids. Germline assignment: CDR1 MNHNS and CDR2 SASEGT. CDR3 bases: TGTGCCAGCAGGGATCCGGGAGAGAACACTGAAGCTTTCTTT. This codes for CASRDPGENTEAFF.